Given below is one T cell receptor (beta chain) in context. This CDR3 region has 14 residues. Trimming cost V 4 bases and J 2 bases; bases outside gene matches: 4. The V gene's germline CDR1 is SNHLY and CDR2 FYNNEI. As handled by the study authors: Researchers report that nucleated cell counts were estimated from reference gene primer amplification. Profiling relied on immunoSEQ multiplex PCR, and the TCRdb table lists in-frame clones only, not all of them. For V, J and clone size, that table is used; D and trimming come from the DNA. This table holds about 250,000 clones, approximately 86% found once. The sample belongs to a study of blood T cell repertoires in COVID-19. Study background: Sites in the United States, Italy and Spain provided acute and convalescent COVID-19 samples. PBMCs, B-cell-depleted T cells, or T cells provided the cDNA or gDNA that made up the material.

Sequencing was performed on peripheral blood. The sequence was collected from a woman aged 25-40 years with acute or convalescent COVID-19. The V and J genes are TRBV2 and TRBJ2-5; 7 nucleotides line up with TRBD1. The CDR3 sequence is CASSVGTAQETQYF. The DNA for the CDR3 is TGTGCCAGCAGTGTCGGGACAGCTCAAGAGACCCAGTACTTC.